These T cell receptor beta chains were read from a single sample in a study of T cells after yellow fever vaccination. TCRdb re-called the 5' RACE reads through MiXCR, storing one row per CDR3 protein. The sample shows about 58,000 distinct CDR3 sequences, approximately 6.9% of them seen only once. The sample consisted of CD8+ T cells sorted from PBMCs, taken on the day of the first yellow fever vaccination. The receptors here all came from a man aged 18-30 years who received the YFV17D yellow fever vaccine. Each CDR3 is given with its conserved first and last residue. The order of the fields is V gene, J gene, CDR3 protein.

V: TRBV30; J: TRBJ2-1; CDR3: CAWSGGDPQFF
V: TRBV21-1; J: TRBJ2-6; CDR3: CPRGRPIVLTF
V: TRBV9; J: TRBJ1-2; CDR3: CASSVAEATANYGYTF
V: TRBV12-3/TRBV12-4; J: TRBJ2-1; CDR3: CASSIFPANEQFF
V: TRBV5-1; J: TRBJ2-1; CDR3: CASSLGIPSSYNEQFF
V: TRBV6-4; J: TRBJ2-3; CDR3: CASSESSGDTDTQYF
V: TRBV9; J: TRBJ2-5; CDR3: CASSDSGVQETQYF
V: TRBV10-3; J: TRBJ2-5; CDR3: CAISEGTSGQETQYF
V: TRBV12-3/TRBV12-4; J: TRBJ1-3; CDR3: CASSRNSGNTIYF
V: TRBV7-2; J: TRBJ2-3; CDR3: CASTLGVDTQYF
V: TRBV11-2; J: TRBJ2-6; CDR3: CASSLDLPGQGVSGANVLTF
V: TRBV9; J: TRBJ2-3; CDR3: CASSVWSSGPTDTQYF
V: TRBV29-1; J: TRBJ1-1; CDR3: CSVEPGNTEAFF
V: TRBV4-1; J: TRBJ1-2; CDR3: CASSRTLDRGTYGYTF
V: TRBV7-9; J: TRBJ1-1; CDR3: CASSPPTAVINTEAFF
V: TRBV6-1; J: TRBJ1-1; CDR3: CASTPGRGDTEAFF
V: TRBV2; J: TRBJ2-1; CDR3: CAISFRLAGGHSYNEQFF
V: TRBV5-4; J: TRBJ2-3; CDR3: CASSLMGGGADTQYF
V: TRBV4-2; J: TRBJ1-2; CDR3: CASSQWDESNYGYTF
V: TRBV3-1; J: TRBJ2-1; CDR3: CASSQVRDSSYNEQFF
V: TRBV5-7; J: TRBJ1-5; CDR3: CASNIGVNQPQHF
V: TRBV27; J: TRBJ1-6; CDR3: CASSFQGQGSPLHF
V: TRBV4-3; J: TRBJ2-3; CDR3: CASSQEASGGIDTQYF
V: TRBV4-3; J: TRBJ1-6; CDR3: CASSQDGVLLSSYNSPLHF
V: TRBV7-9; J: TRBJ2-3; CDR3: CASSLKFKDTQYF
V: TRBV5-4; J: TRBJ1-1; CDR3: CASSLGQVGTEAFF
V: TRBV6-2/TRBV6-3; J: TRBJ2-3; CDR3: CDSSYSWVLEVDTQYF
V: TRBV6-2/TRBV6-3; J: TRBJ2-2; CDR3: CASSWETGELFF
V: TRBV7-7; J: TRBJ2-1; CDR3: CASSLSPAGGLLSSYNEQFF
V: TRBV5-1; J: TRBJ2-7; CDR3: CASSPGDGTYEQYF
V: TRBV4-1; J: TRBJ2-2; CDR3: CASSQVLAVTGELFF
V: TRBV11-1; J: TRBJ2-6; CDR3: CASSLVLAGPGSGANVLTF
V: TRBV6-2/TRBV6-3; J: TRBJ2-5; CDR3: CASTEDVRGTQYF
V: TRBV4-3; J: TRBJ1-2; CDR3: CASSPDDRGLFYGYTF
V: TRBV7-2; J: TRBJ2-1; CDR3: CASSRDGNEQFF
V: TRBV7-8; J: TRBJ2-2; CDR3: CASSLGAGFTNTGELFF
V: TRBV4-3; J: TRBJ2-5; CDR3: CASSQVRAGLAGEQETQYF
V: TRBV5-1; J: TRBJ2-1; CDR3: CASSLAEGGDYNEQFF
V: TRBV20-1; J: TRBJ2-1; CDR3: CSASETGSGIHEQFF
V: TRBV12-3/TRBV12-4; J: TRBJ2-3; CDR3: CATKQGEVTDTQYF
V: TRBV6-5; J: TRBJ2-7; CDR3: CASSYSIQGSSYEQYF
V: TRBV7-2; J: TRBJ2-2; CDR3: CASSLTVQGQGDSGELFF
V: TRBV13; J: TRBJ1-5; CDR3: CASSSRQGNQPQHF
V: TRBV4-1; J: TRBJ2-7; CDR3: CASSQEAGDEQYF
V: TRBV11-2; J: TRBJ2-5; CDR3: CASMQGVAGALYQETQYF
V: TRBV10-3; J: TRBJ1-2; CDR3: CAIRGNRGQSYGYTF
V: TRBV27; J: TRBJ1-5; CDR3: CASSSTSGVSFGQPQHF